Shown below are 16 T cell receptor beta chains from a single sample sequenced in a study of cytomegalovirus exposure and HLA in healthy donors (dated by TCRdb to the late 2010s). The receptor library was made with the immunoSEQ multiplex PCR assay. The multiplex PCR relied on a mix of 60 forward primers for TCR Vbeta segments and 13 reverse primers for TCR Jbeta segments. TCRdb's version of the immuneACCESS table is confined to in-frame rearrangements and falls short of the full clone set. An unresolved V gene accounts for under half of the shortfall where checked; the remainder is of unknown origin. Recorded for this sample are around 130,000 clones; approximately 70% of them occurred a single time. The ten most abundant clones make up around 6% of the sample. The material sequenced was PBMCs. These receptors were collected from a woman between 55 and 75 years old in good health and CMV-seronegative.

The chain carries TRBV4-3 and TRBJ2-1, with 7 positions matching TRBD1. Per the germline V gene, CDR1 is LGHNA and CDR2 is YSLEER. The J segment lost 12 bases and the V segment lost 0 bases, leaving 11 bases of the junction unmatched. CDR3 size: 15 residues. The CDR3 region has the DNA TGCGCCAGCAGCCAAGATGGAACAGGGGAATACGCGCAGTTCTTC. Amino acid sequence: CASSQDGTGEYAQFF.

This sequence joins TRBV7-2 and TRBJ2-1, with 10 bases aligning to TRBD1. The CDR3 is 16 residues long. V lost 1 base, J lost 4 bases, and 4 bases stayed unmatched. The germline CDR1 and CDR2 sequences are SGHTA and FQGNSA. CDR3 protein: CASSLGQGARYNEQFF. CDR3 coding DNA: TGTGCCAGCAGCTTAGGACAGGGGGCGCGTTACAATGAGCAGTTCTTC.

The genes are TRBV4-3 and TRBJ2-1; 7 nucleotides align to TRBD1. The CDR3 has 15 residues. Germline lookup yields CDR1 LGHNA and CDR2 YSLEER. J gave up 2 bases and V 4 bases, and 5 bases lay outside the gene matches. CDR3 DNA sequence: TGCGCCAGCAGCCCGGACAGGTTGGCCTACAATGAGCAGTTCTTC. Protein sequence: CASSPDRLAYNEQFF.

The count of this clone is one. The chain couples TRBV28 to TRBJ2-7, with a tentative D call TRBD2 (5 bases). This CDR3 comprises 14 residues. V lost 6 bases and J 0 bases, leaving 12 bases between the germline ends. Germline V gene data show CDR1 as MDHEN and CDR2 as SYDVKM. CDR3 protein: CASRPSGSSYEQYF. DNA of the CDR3: TGTGCCAGCAGGCCGTCGGGGAGCTCCTACGAGCAGTACTTC. Drawing the rest from reference TRBV28 and TRBJ2-7, the complete variable domain is DVKVTQSSRYLVKRTGEKVFLECVQDMDHENMFWYRQDPGLGLRLIYFSYDVKMKEKGDIPEGYSVSREKKERFSLILESASTNQTSMYLCASRPSGSSYEQYFGPGTRLTVT.

This clone was detected a few times. The chain carries TRBV11-2 and TRBJ2-7, with TRBD2 matching 10 bases. Germline CDR1 is SGHAT and CDR2 is FQNNGV. Unmatched junction bases numbered 5, after V lost 0 bases and J lost 3 bases. The CDR3 extends over 16 amino acids. CDR3 coding DNA: TGTGCCAGCAGCTTAGATCTAGCGGGAGCCGTCTACGAGCAGTACTTC. Its protein product is CASSLDLAGAVYEQYF.

This chain joins TRBV5-1 and TRBJ1-2, with D possibly matching TRBD1 (6 bases). The V end was cut by 4 bases, the J end by 2 bases, with 9 bases between. This CDR3 region has 13 residues. Looked up from germline, CDR1 is SGHRS and CDR2 is YFSETQ. Written as DNA, the CDR3 is TGCGCCAGCAGCGGAACAGGGAACTATGGCTACACCTTC. It encodes CASSGTGNYGYTF.

The chain joins TRBV2 to TRBJ1-6; TRBD1 agrees at 9 bases. Germline V gene sequence: CDR1 SNHLY, CDR2 FYNNEI. The V and J ends lost 4 bases and 6 bases, in that order; junction bases with no gene match: 1. The CDR3 runs 14 residues. CDR3 residues: CASSAGQGNSPLHF. The CDR3, as DNA: TGTGCCAGCAGTGCGGGACAGGGTAATTCACCCCTCCACTTT.

The chain couples TRBV11-2 to TRBJ2-1, with 12 positions matching TRBD2. Trimming at V came to 2 bases and at J to 3 bases, leaving 5 bases not matched to a gene. CDR1 is SGHAT, CDR2 FQNNGV, per germline. This CDR3 region has 17 residues. The CDR3 region is CASSLLAGGSYYNEQFF. DNA of the CDR3: TGTGCCAGCAGCTTACTAGCGGGGGGGAGTTACTACAATGAGCAGTTCTTC.

The chain combines TRBV18 with TRBJ1-2, with 9 bases fitting TRBD1. Looked up from germline, CDR1 is KGHSH and CDR2 is LQKENI. V trimming: 1 base; J trimming: 9 bases; junction bases outside the gene matches: 3. The CDR3 loop spans 13 amino acids. The CDR3 coding sequence is TGTGCCAGCTCACCACGACAGGGGGAAAGCTACACCTTC. It yields the protein CASSPRQGESYTF.

This clone was observed once. This chain connects TRBV6-5 to TRBJ1-4; unclear D gene. This CDR3 is 15 amino acids long. V shed 2 bases and J shed 7 bases, with 14 bases lying between them. The germline V gene encodes CDR1 MNHEY and CDR2 SVGAGI. The CDR3 sequence: CASSYSSAASEKLFF. CDR3 coding DNA: TGTGCCAGCAGTTACAGTAGCGCAGCGAGTGAAAAACTGTTTTTT.

The V call is TRBV9, the J call TRBJ1-3, with no clear D. The CDR3 has 16 amino acids. V lost 0 bases, J lost 8 bases, and 18 bases lay in between. Germline V gene sequence: CDR1 SGDLS, CDR2 YYNGEE. This chain's CDR3 is CASSVGPLSEGYTIYF. CDR3 DNA sequence: TGTGCCAGCAGCGTAGGGCCTCTGTCGGAGGGATACACCATATATTTT.

The J gene is TRBJ1-4, the V gene TRBV7-3, with D possibly matching TRBD1 (6 bases). Trimming pared 0 bases from V and 3 bases from J, leaving 8 bases between. CDR3 size: 15 residues. Germline V lookup: CDR1 SGHTA, CDR2 FQGTGA. The chain's CDR3 is CASSLTGGANEKLFF. DNA of the CDR3: TGTGCCAGCAGCTTAACAGGGGGGGCTAATGAAAAACTGTTTTTT.

This rearrangement joins TRBV7-6 to TRBJ2-5, with 8 bases fitting TRBD2. The germline CDR1 and CDR2 sequences are SGHVS and FNYEAQ. The V and J ends lost 2 bases and 4 bases, in that order; junction bases with no gene match: 9. CDR3 length: 16 residues. The CDR3 sequence: CASSLSSGGVRETQYF. The CDR3 region has the DNA TGTGCCAGCAGCTTATCTTCGGGAGGGGTGCGAGAGACCCAGTACTTC.

This clone was counted a few times. The chain carries TRBV5-8 and TRBJ1-3; 7 bases map to TRBD1. Per the germline V gene, CDR1 is SGHTS and CDR2 is YDEGEE. The V gene end was trimmed by 4 bases and the J gene end by 0 bases; junction bases not matched to a gene: 7. The CDR3 extends over 16 amino acids. CDR3 loop: CASSPGQRSSGNTIYF. For the CDR3, the DNA is TGTGCCAGCAGCCCGGGACAGCGTTCCTCTGGAAACACCATATATTTT.

This chain uses TRBV9 with TRBJ2-2; D ambiguous. CDR1 and CDR2 from the germline V gene are SGDLS and YYNGEE. Trimming cost V 0 bases and J 3 bases, with 9 bases left between them. The CDR3 contains 15 residues. In DNA form, the CDR3 reads TGTGCCAGCAGCGTAGTTGACTCTCACACCGGGGAGCTGTTTTTT. It translates to CASSVVDSHTGELFF.

The chain combines TRBV6-1 with TRBJ2-5, with 8 positions matching TRBD2. V trimming: 4 bases; J trimming: 5 bases; junction bases outside the gene matches: 15. CDR3 length: 17 residues. Germline V gene lookup returns CDR1 MNHNS and CDR2 SASEGT. Written as DNA, the CDR3 is TGTGCCAGCAGTGTTCCTCTGGGACTAGTGGGTCGGGAGACCCAGTACTTC. This translates into CASSVPLGLVGRETQYF.